The entry that follows covers one T cell receptor beta chain sequence. What it binds is unknown. This entry is derived from a study of beta chain features in type 1 diabetes. About the research overall: On cell yields, gender and age, patients and healthy donors were similar. Across the samples, about 110,000,000 sorted cells were examined in total. Study results and limitations: Patients' naive, central memory and Treg TCRB repertoires seemed closer to one another than those of healthy donors. Whatever favoring of shorter templates PCR might show would apply equally to patients and controls.

TCRB transcripts that were expressed got sequenced, as all of the isolated RNA had been reverse transcribed. Generated by immunoSEQ multiplex PCR, the TCRdb table keeps only in-frame clones and is missing some. In the table there are roughly 120,000 clones, almost 40% of which are singletons. Germline V gives CDR1 MNHNS, CDR2 SASEGT. Trimming pared 4 bases from V and 5 bases from J, leaving 8 bases between. CDR3 length equals 12 residues. The origin of this receptor is a woman aged 18-35 years in good health. Sequencing was done on a sample of stem cell memory CD4+ T cells from blood. The chain links TRBV6-1 to TRBJ1-1; D call uncertain. In DNA form, the CDR3 reads TGTGCCAGCAGTGCCTACGGGACTGAAGCTTTCTTT. It translates to CASSAYGTEAFF.